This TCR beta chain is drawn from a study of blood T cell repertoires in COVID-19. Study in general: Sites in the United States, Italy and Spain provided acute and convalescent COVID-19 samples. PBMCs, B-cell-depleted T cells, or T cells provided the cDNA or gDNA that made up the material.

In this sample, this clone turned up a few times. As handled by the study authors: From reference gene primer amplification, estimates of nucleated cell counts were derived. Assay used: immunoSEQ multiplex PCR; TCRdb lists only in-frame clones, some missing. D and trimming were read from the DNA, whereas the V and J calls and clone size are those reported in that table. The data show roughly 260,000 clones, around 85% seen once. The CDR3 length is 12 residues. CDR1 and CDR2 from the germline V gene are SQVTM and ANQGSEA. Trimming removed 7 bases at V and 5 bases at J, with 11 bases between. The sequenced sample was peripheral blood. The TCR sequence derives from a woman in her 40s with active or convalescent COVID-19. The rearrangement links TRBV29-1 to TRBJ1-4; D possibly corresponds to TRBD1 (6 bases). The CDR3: CSAGQTNEKLFF. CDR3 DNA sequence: TGCAGCGCTGGACAGACCAATGAAAAACTGTTTTTT.